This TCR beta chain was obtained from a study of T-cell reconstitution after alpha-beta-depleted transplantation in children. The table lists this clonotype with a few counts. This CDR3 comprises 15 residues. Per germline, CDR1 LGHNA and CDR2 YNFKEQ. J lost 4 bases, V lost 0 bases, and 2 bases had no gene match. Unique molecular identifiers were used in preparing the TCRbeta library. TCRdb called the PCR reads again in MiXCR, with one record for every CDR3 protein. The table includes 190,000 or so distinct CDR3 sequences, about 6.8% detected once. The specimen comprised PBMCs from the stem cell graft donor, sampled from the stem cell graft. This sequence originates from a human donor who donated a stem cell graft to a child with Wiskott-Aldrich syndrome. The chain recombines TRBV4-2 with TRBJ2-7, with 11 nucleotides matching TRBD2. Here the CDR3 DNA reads TGTGCCAGCAGCCAAGATAGCGGGGGGGCTTACGAGCAGTACTTC. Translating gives CASSQDSGGAYEQYF.